This TCR beta chain was recorded in a study of T-cell memory formation after mild COVID-19. This clonotype was found many times. Its matching antigen is unknown. Germline assignment: CDR1 LGHNA and CDR2 YNFKEQ. The CDR3 is 14 amino acids. Trimming took off 0 bases at V and 6 bases at J, with 9 bases between the two ends. Study conclusions and caveats: A balance of CD4 and CD8 characterized clones contracting day 15 to 85, whereas later expanders leaned CD4+. For contracting clones, CD4+ ones sat mainly in CM and EM, CD8+ in EMRA.

With constant-segment primers, 5'RACE yielded cDNA libraries of TCR alpha and TCR beta that carried sample barcodes and UMIs. TCRdb reprocessed the 5' RACE reads with MiXCR, giving one entry per CDR3 protein. There are more than 250,000 distinct CDR3 sequences in the sample; roughly 15% occur only once, and approximately 23% lies in the top ten. J is TRBJ2-1 and V is TRBV4-2, with D hard to call. Sequencing was carried out using PBMCs or a T cell subset sorted from them (not recorded which). The source of this sequence is a man aged 18-30 years who had mild COVID-19 (a few samples of this study predate the infection). Cell type and time point are not known. CDR3 bases: TGTGCCAGCAGCCAAGAAGGGTCGATCAATGAGCAGTTCTTC. Translation: CASSQEGSINEQFF.